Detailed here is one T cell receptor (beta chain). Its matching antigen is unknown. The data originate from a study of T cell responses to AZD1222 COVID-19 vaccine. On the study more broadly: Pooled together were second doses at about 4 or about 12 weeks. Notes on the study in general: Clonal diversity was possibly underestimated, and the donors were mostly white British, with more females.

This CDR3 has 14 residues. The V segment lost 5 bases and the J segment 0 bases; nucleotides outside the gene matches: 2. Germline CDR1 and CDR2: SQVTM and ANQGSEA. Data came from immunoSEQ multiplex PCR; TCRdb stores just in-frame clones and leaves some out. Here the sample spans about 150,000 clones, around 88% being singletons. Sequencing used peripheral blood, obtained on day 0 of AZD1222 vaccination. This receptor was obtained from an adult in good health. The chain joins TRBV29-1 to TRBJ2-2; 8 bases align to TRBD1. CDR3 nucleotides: TGCAGCGTTACGGACAGGGCGAACACCGGGGAGCTGTTTTTT. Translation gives CSVTDRANTGELFF.